The subject of this entry is one T cell receptor (beta chain). TCRdb reanalyzed the PCR reads via MiXCR. The table includes about 24,000 clones, 20% to 30% detected once. Germline trimming cut 2 bases from V and 7 bases from J; bases unmatched to any gene: 14. CDR3 length equals 16 residues. Germline loops: CDR1 MNHEY, CDR2 SMNVEV (reference sequence). Thyroid surgery was performed in patients who had received no treatment beforehand. This entry is derived from a study of metastatic and nonmetastatic thyroid tumors. The sequencing sample was made of blood. The chain links TRBV27 to TRBJ2-7; 7 bases are a match to TRBD1. This sequence was found in a male donor with papillary thyroid cancer or a benign thyroid nodule (not recorded which). Some clones in this sample may be carry-over from other donors' samples. CDR3 residues: CASSLQMDRSVSEQYF. Here the CDR3 DNA reads TGTGCCAGCAGTTTACAGATGGACAGGTCGGTTTCGGAGCAGTACTTC.